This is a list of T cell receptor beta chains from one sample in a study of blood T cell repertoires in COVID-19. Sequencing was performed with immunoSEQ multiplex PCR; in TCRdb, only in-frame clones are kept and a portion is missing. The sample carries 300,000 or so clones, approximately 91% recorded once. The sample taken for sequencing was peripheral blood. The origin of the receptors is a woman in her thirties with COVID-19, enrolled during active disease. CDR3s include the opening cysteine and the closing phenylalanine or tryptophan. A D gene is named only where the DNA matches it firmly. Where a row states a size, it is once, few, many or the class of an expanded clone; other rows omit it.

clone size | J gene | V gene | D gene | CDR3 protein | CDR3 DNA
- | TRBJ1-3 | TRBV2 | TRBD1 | CASSGTGNIRNTIYF | TGTGCCAGCAGTGGGACAGGCAATATCCGAAACACCATATATTTT
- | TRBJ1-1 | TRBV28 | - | CASTLDLRTEDEAFF | TGTGCCAGCACCTTAGACCTAAGGACAGAAGATGAAGCTTTCTTT
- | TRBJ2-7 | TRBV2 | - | CASSAGQFYEQYF | TGTGCCAGCAGTGCGGGACAATTCTACGAGCAGTACTTC
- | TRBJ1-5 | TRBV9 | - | CASSPLAGAGQPQHF | TGTGCCAGCAGCCCGCTTGCAGGGGCCGGTCAGCCCCAGCATTTT
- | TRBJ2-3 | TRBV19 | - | CASSAPELYTDTQYF | TGTGCCAGTAGCGCCCCTGAGCTTTACACAGATACGCAGTATTTT
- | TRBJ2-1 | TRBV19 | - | CASRGSWRSYNEQFF | TGTGCCAGTCGTGGGTCTTGGCGGTCCTACAATGAGCAGTTCTTC
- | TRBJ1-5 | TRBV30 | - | CAWSGGRNQPQHF | TGTGCCTGGAGTGGAGGGCGCAATCAGCCCCAGCATTTT
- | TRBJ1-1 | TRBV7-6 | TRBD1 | CASSPPGGLNTEAFF | TGTGCCAGCAGCCCCCCAGGGGGCTTGAACACTGAAGCTTTCTTT
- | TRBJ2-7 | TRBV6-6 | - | CASSYRSQAYEQYF | TGTGCCAGCAGTTACAGATCCCAAGCGTACGAGCAGTACTTC
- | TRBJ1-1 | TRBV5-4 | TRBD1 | CASSLGQGGPEAFF | TGTGCCAGCAGCCTGGGACAGGGGGGCCCTGAAGCTTTCTTT
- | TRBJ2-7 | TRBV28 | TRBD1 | CASSGRQGHEQYF | TGTGCCAGCAGCGGTCGACAGGGCCACGAGCAGTACTTC
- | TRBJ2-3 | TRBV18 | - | CASSPVGGAVDTQYF | TGTGCCAGCTCACCCGTCGGAGGTGCAGTAGATACGCAGTATTTT
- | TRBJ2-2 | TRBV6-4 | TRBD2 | CASSEFPSPGGVTGELFF | TGTGCCAGCAGTGAATTCCCCTCTCCGGGAGGGGTCACCGGGGAGCTGTTTTTT
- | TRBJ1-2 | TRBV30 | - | CAWSAEQGTNYGYTF | TGTGCCTGGAGCGCAGAACAGGGAACTAACTATGGCTACACCTTC
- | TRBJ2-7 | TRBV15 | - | CATSRAASSYEQYF | TGTGCCACCAGCAGGGCCGCCAGCTCCTACGAGCAGTACTTC
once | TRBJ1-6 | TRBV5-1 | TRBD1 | CASSLDSPTGRNSPLHF | TGCGCCAGCAGCTTGGATTCGCCGACAGGGCGTAATTCACCCCTCCACTTT
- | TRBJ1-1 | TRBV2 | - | CASSEQGPFTEAFF | TGTGCCAGCAGTGAGCAGGGCCCGTTTACTGAAGCTTTCTTT
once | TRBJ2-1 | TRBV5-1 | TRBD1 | CASSLGPGQADTWDEQFF | TGCGCCAGCAGCTTGGGTCCGGGACAGGCCGATACTTGGGATGAGCAGTTCTTC
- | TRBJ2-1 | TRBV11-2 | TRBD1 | CASSLGGTGRASRYNEQFF | TGTGCCAGCAGCTTAGGAGGGACAGGGCGGGCTAGCAGATACAATGAGCAGTTCTTC
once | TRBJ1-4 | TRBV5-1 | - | CASSLNAGEKLFF | TGCGCCAGCAGCCTCAATGCGGGTGAAAAACTGTTTTTT
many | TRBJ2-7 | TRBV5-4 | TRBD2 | CASSFTSGNSEQYF | TGTGCCAGCAGCTTTACTAGCGGGAACTCCGAGCAGTACTTC
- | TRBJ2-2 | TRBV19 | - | CASSIEGGITGELFF | TGTGCCAGTAGTATTGAAGGAGGCATCACCGGGGAGCTGTTTTTT
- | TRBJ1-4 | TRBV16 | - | CASSPSTGNNEKLFF | TGTGCCAGCAGCCCGTCGACAGGAAACAATGAAAAACTGTTTTTT
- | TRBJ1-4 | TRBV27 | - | CASSPPQGPTSEKLFF | TGTGCCAGCAGTCCACCACAGGGCCCTACGTCTGAAAAACTGTTTTTT
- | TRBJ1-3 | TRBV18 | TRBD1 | CASSPSGQGSGNTIYF | TGTGCCAGCTCACCCTCGGGACAGGGCTCTGGAAACACCATATATTTT
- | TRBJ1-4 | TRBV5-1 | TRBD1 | CASSQGAKTTNEKLFF | TGCGCCAGCAGCCAGGGGGCTAAGACAACTAATGAAAAACTGTTTTTT
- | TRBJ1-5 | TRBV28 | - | CASSLVERDWDQPQHF | TGTGCCAGCAGTTTGGTGGAGCGGGATTGGGATCAGCCCCAGCATTTT
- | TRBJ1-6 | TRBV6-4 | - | CASSSQGNSPLHF | TGTGCCAGCAGTTCTCAGGGGAATTCACCCCTCCACTTT
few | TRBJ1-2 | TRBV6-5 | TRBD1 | CASLYRGYDGYTF | TGTGCCAGCCTATACAGGGGGTACGATGGCTACACCTTC
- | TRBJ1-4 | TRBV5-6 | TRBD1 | CASSGRTGRTNEKLFF | TGTGCCAGCAGCGGACGGACAGGGCGAACTAATGAAAAACTGTTTTTT
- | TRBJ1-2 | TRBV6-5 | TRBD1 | CASSYKSTGTYGYTF | TGTGCCAGCAGTTACAAATCGACAGGGACCTATGGCTACACCTTC
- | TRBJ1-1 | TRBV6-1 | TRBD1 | CASSAQDRGNTEAFF | TGTGCCAGCAGTGCGCAGGACAGGGGTAATACCGAAGCTTTCTTT
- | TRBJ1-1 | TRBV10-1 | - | CASSERPSGTEAFF | TGCGCCAGCAGTGAACGGCCCTCAGGGACTGAAGCTTTCTTT